Here is one T cell receptor (beta chain) with its context. Its antigen is undetermined. Profiling relied on immunoSEQ multiplex PCR, and the TCRdb table lists in-frame clones only, not all of them. Seen here are 3,000 or so clones, approximately 80% observed once, and the top ten hold approximately 9.8%. This CDR3 is 17 amino acids long. V lost 0 bases, J lost 0 bases, and 7 bases stayed unmatched. In germline, CDR1 is MGHRA, CDR2 YSYEKL. The sample comes from a study of immune cell composition in non-small cell lung cancer. At the level of the study: Histologic subtype was mainly adenocarcinoma or squamous cell carcinoma. The study's findings and limits: Clones >0.5% enriched in tumour were rarer in adenocarcinoma (about 35%) than squamous (about 80%). Adenocarcinomas with higher top tumour-associated clone frequency had more reactive TILs. Tumour TCR-beta clonality was not significantly tied to smoking pack-years.

Normal lung was sampled as far from the tumour as possible, at least 3 cm. Sequencing used non-adjacent lung tissue. This receptor was identified in a human donor with non-small cell lung cancer. This sequence joins TRBV4-1 and TRBJ2-5; 7 bases align to TRBD2. The CDR3 nucleotides read TGCGCCAGCAGCCAAGACGGACTAGTCACGTACCAAGAGACCCAGTACTTC. Translating gives CASSQDGLVTYQETQYF.